Each of the 6 T cell receptor beta chains below was sequenced from the same sample in a study of T cell responses to AZD1222 COVID-19 vaccine. This table comes from immunoSEQ multiplex PCR, and its TCRdb copy is limited to in-frame clones, with some not included. The sample has some 64,000 clones, 80% to 85% seen once. The sequencing used peripheral blood, collected on day 0 of AZD1222 vaccination. The receptors here all came from an adult in good health.

This chain links TRBV27 with TRBJ2-3, with 11 nucleotides matching TRBD2. The CDR3 contains 19 residues. V trimming: 1 base; J trimming: 2 bases; junction bases outside the gene matches: 11. CDR1 and CDR2 (germline): MNHEY, SMNVEV (reference sequence). The CDR3 coding sequence is TGTGCCAGCAGTTTATTGGCTAGCGGGGGGCTATCTAACACAGATACGCAGTATTTT. This codes for CASSLLASGGLSNTDTQYF.

CDR3 nucleotides: TGTGCCAGCAGCCTAAACCCGGGGCTAAACAATGAGCAGTTCTTC. This translates into CASSLNPGLNNEQFF. The chain joins TRBV4-2 to TRBJ2-1, with D perhaps matching TRBD1 or TRBD2 (5 bases each). CDR1 and CDR2 (germline): LGHNA, YNFKEQ. V gave up 4 bases and J gave up 5 bases, with 15 bases separating them. The CDR3 is made up of 15 amino acids.

This clone came up once. The J gene is TRBJ2-2, the V gene TRBV3-1 (or the pseudogene TRBV3-2), with 7 bases fitting TRBD1. CDR1 LGHDT and CDR2 YNNKEL come from the germline V gene (reference sequence). After removal of 4 bases from V and 1 base from J, the junction contained 0 bases not matched to a gene. This CDR3 is 14 amino acids long. The CDR3 is CASSRQGNTGELFF. The CDR3 DNA reads as TGTGCCAGCAGCCGACAGGGGAACACCGGGGAGCTGTTTTTT.

This chain uses TRBV3-1 (or the pseudogene TRBV3-2) with TRBJ1-2; D gene uncertain. Looked up from germline, CDR1 is LGHDT and CDR2 is YNNKEL (reference sequence). Trimming pared 1 base from V and 7 bases from J, leaving 16 bases between. This CDR3 comprises 15 residues. The CDR3 protein is CASSQADFSVGGYTF. The CDR3 DNA reads TGTGCCAGCAGCCAAGCCGACTTTTCGGTTGGTGGCTACACCTTC.

The chain carries TRBV18 and TRBJ1-1; perhaps TRBD1 as D (5 bases). The germline V gene has CDR1 KGHSH and CDR2 LQKENI. The ends were cut back, 1 base at V and 1 base at J, with 10 bases in the middle. This CDR3 comprises 15 residues. CDR3 residues: CASSPRQQANTEAFF. The CDR3 DNA reads TGTGCCAGCTCACCACGTCAACAGGCGAACACTGAAGCTTTCTTT.

The CDR3, as DNA: TGTGCTAGTGGGGACTCAGGTTTCTACGAGCAGTACTTC. Protein product: CASGDSGFYEQYF. V gene TRBV12-5 combines with J gene TRBJ2-7, with D possibly being TRBD2 (5 bases). The CDR3 is 13 residues long. Looked up from germline, CDR1 is LGHNT and CDR2 is FRNRAP. V was cut by 6 bases and J by 3 bases, with 12 bases left in between.